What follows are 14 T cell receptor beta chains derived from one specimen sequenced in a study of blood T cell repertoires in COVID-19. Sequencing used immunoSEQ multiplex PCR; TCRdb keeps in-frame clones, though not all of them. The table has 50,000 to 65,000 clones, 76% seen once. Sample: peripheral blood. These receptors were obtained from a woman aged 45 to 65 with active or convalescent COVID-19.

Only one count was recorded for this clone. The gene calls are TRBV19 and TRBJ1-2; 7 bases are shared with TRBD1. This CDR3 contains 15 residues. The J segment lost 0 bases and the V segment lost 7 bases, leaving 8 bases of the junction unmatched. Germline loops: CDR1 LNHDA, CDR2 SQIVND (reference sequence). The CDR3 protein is CASNTGAATNYGYTF. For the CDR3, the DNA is TGTGCCAGTAATACAGGGGCCGCGACTAACTATGGCTACACCTTC.

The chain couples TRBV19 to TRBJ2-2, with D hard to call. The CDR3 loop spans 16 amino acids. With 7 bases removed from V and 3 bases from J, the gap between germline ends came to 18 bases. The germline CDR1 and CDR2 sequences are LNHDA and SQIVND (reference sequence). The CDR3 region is CASTYRVLRDTGELFF. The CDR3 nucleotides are TGTGCCAGTACCTATAGAGTATTACGGGACACCGGGGAGCTGTTTTTT.

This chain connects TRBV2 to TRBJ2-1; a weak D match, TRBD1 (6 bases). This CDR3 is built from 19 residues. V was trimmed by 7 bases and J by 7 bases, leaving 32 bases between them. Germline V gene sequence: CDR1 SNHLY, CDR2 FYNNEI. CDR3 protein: CASNRVGVATTSQGNEQFF. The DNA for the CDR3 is TGTGCCAGCAACCGTGTTGGGGTAGCGACTACTTCGCAGGGGAATGAGCAGTTCTTC.

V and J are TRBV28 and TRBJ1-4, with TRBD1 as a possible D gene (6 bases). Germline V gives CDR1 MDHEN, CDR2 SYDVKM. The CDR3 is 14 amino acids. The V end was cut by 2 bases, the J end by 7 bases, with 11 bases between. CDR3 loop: CASSLGTNGEKLFF. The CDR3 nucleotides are TGTGCCAGCAGTTTAGGGACAAATGGTGAAAAACTGTTTTTT.

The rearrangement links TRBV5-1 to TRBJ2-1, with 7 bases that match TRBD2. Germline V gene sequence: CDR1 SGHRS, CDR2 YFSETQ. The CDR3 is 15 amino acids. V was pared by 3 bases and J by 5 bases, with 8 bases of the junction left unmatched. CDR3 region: CASSSLGGVDNEQFF. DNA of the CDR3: TGCGCCAGCAGCTCGCTGGGGGGGGTGGACAATGAGCAGTTCTTC.

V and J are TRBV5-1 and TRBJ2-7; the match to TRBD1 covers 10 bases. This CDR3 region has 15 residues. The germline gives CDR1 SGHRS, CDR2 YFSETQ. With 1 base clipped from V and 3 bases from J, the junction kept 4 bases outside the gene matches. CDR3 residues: CASSLLGQGVYEQYF. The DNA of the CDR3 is TGCGCCAGCAGCTTGCTCGGACAGGGGGTCTACGAGCAGTACTTC.

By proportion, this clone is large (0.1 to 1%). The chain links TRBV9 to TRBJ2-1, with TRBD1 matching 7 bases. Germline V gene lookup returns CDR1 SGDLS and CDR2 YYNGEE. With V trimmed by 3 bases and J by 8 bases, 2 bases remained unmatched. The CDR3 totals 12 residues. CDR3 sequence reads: CASSGQGDEQFF. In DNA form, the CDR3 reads TGTGCCAGCAGCGGACAGGGAGATGAGCAGTTCTTC. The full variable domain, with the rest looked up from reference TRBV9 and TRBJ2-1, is DSGVTQTPKHLITATGQRVTLRCSPRSGDLSVYWYQQSLDQGLQFLIQYYNGEERAKGNILERFSAQQFPDLHSELNLSSLELGDSALYFCASSGQGDEQFFGPGTRLTVL.

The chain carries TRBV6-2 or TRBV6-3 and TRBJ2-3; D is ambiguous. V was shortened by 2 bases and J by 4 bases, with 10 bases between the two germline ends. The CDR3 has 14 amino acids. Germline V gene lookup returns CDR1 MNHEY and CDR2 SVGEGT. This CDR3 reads CASSYTRRADTQYF. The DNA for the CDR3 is TGTGCCAGCAGTTACACTCGACGGGCAGATACGCAGTATTTT.

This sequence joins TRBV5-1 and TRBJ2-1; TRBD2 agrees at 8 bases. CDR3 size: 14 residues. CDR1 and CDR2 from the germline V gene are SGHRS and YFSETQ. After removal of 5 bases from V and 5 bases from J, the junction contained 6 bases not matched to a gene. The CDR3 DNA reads TGCGCCAGCAGAGCGGGAGTAATTGACAATGAGCAGTTCTTC. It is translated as CASRAGVIDNEQFF.

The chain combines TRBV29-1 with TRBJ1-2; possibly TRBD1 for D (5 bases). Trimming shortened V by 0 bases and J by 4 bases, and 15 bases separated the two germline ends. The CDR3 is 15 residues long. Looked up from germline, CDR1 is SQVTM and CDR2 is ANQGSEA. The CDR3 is CSVEDLRQGAYGYTF. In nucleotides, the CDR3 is TGCAGCGTTGAAGATCTTCGGCAGGGCGCCTATGGCTACACCTTC.

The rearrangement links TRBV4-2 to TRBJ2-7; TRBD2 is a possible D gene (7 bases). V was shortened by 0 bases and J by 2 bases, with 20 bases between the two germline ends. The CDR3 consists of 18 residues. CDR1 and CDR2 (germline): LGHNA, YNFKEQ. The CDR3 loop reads CASSQDLTGGDKTYEQYF. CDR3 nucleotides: TGTGCCAGCAGCCAAGATCTGACGGGGGGCGATAAGACCTACGAGCAGTACTTC.

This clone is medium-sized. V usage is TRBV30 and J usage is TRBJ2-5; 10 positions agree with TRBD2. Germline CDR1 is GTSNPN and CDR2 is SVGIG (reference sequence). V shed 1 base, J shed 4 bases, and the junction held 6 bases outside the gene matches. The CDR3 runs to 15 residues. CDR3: CAWSAPASGRETQYF. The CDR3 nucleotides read TGTGCCTGGAGTGCCCCGGCTAGCGGGAGAGAGACCCAGTACTTC.

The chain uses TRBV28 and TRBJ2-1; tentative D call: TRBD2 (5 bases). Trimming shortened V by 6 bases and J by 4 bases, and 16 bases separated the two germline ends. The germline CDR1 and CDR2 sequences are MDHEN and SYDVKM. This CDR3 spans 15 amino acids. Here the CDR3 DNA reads TGTGCCAGCAGCACCTTCGGGGAGTCGTACAATGAGCAGTTCTTC. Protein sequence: CASSTFGESYNEQFF. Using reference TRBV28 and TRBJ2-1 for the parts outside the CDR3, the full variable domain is DVKVTQSSRYLVKRTGEKVFLECVQDMDHENMFWYRQDPGLGLRLIYFSYDVKMKEKGDIPEGYSVSREKKERFSLILESASTNQTSMYLCASSTFGESYNEQFFGPGTRLTVL.

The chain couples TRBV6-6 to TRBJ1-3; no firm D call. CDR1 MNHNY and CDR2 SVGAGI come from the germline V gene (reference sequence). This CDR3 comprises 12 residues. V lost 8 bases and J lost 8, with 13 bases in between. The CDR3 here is CASALIRDTIYF. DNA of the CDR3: TGTGCCAGCGCACTGATCCGGGACACCATATATTTT.